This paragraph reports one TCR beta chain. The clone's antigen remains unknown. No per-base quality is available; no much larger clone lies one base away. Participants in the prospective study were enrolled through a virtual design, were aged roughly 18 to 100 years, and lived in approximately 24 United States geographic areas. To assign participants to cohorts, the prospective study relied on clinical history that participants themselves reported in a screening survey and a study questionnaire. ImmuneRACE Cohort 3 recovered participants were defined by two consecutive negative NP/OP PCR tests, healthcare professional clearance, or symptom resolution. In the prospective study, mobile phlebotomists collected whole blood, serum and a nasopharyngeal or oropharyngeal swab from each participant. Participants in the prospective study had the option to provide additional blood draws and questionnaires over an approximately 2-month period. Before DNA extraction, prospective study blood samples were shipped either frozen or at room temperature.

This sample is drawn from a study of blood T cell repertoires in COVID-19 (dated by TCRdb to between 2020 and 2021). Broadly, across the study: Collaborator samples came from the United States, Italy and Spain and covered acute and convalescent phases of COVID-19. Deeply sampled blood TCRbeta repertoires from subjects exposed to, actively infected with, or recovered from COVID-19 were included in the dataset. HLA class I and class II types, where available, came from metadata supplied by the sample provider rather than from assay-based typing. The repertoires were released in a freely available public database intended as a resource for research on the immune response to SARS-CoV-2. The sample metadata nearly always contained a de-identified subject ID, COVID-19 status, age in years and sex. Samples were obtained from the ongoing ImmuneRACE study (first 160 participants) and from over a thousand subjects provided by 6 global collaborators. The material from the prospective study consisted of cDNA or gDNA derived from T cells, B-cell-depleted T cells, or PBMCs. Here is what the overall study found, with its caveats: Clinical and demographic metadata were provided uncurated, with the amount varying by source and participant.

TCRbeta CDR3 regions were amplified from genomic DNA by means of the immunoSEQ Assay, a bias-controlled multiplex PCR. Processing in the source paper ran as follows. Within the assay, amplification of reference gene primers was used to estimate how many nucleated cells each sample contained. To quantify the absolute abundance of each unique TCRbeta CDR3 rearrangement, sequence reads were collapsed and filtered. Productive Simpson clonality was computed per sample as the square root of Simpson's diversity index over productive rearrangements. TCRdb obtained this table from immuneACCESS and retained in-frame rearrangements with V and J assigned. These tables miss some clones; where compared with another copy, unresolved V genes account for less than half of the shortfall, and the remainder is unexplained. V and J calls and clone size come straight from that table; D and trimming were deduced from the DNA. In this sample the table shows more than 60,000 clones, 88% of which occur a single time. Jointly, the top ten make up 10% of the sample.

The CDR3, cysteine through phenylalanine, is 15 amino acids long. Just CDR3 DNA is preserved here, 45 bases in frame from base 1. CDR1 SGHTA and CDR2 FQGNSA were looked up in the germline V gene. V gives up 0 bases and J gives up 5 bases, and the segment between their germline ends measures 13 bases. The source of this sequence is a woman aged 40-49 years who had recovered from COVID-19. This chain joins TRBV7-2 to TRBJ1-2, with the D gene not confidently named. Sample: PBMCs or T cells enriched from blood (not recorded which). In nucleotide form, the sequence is TGTGCCAGCAGCTTAGCCACAGCATGGGCTTATGGCTACACCTTC. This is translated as CASSLATAWAYGYTF.